The clone carrying this T cell receptor beta chain was picked up a small number of times. The record originates from a study of blood T cell repertoires in COVID-19. Study overall: Nucleic acid was either cDNA or gDNA, and it came from T cells, B-cell-depleted T cells, or PBMCs.

In the original processing: By means of reference gene primer amplification, nucleated cell counts were estimated. Sequencing was performed with immunoSEQ multiplex PCR; in TCRdb, only in-frame clones are kept and a portion is missing. That table gives V, J and clone size, and the DNA gave D and trimming. This sample yields about 300,000 clones, of which approximately 84% are seen a single time; more than 9% belongs to the top ten. Germline-derived CDR1 and CDR2 are SGHTA and FQGNSA. The CDR3 spans 15 residues. With V trimmed by 5 bases and J by 4 bases, 10 bases remained unmatched. This sequence joins TRBV7-2 and TRBJ1-2, with 7 positions matching TRBD1. The sequence was obtained from a woman aged 18-29 years who had recovered from COVID-19. Sequencing was done on a sample of PBMCs or T cells enriched from blood (not recorded which). In DNA, the CDR3 is TGTGCCAGCAGCCCAAACAGGGGAGTGCCCTATGGCTACACCTTC. Its protein is CASSPNRGVPYGYTF.